This T cell receptor (beta chain) was captured in a study of Graves' ophthalmopathy and Graves' hyperthyroidism (dated by TCRdb to the late 2010s). About the full investigation: Peripheral blood was collected at initial diagnosis, prior to any treatment. TCR beta repertoire signatures were used to distinguish Graves' ophthalmopathy from Graves' hyperthyroidism and to predict progression to ophthalmopathy. In total, approximately 140 blood samples were TCR-sequenced: fewer than 50 ophthalmopathy, approximately 80 hyperthyroidism and around 17 hyperthyroidism-to-ophthalmopathy patients. A discovery set of more than 90 patients (roughly 43 ophthalmopathy, about 55 stable hyperthyroidism) was enrolled to explore V-J signatures distinguishing ophthalmopathy from hyperthyroidism. An independent validation cohort was composed of around 19 hyperthyroidism patients and around 16 patients who later progressed from hyperthyroidism to ophthalmopathy. In over 5 hyperthyroidism patients, the T-cell repertoire of thyroid tissue was compared with the T-cell repertoire of blood. Following sample collection, hyperthyroidism patients were given methimazole at a starting dose of 30 mg daily, and ophthalmopathy patients were given high-dose intravenous methylprednisolone. For training and testing, the 100 or so patients in the discovery cohort were randomly divided in a 7:3 ratio. Broader findings and caveats from the paper: Most expanded thyroid clonotypes with frequency above 0.001 were also detected in blood, suggesting blood repertoires may reflect the thyroid immune response. No statistical method was used to set the sample size in advance, and the investigators knew which group each participant was assigned to. In validation, the model predicted ophthalmopathy progression with 55% to 71% sensitivity and around 72% specificity; around twelve predicted patients were CT-confirmed with GO in a median of about 7.1 months. In cross-validation, the 13-signature model distinguished ophthalmopathy from stable hyperthyroidism with almost 90% sensitivity and approximately 81% specificity, and in the test set the corresponding values were roughly 80% and 76%.

The table lists this clonotype with many counts. Its target antigen remains unknown. No clone much larger than this one lies a single base away; base qualities are absent. Here V drops 6 bases and J drops 7 bases, and the junction holds 5 bases not matched to any gene. CDR1 and CDR2, per the germline V gene (reference sequence), are DFQATT and SNEGSKA. The CDR3 contains 12 residues, cysteine and phenylalanine counted. The CDR3 DNA has 36 bases and is translated from base 1. Ophthalmopathy patients had moderately to severely active disease, Clinical Activity Score of at least 3, NOSPECS grade of at least 4, and disease duration under 3 months. Patients with other autoimmune diseases, uncontrolled infections, pregnancy or lactation were excluded from the study. Diagnosis relied on clinical symptoms, serum thyroxine, TRAb, thyroid ultrasound and orbital computed tomography. Using Ficoll-Paque density gradient centrifugation, PBMCs were isolated from less than 11 ml of fresh peripheral blood. Total RNA was extracted with Trizol reagent and quality-checked on an Agilent 2100 Bioanalyzer.

TCR beta CDR3 regions were amplified from RNA transcripts for repertoire sequencing. HTBI primers and the Qiagen OneStep RT-PCR kit were used in a first-round RT-PCR, which was followed by a second-round multiplex PCR, size selection and purification. Libraries were sequenced on an Illumina HiSeq2000 using paired-end 100 bp reads. As for the original processing: SOAPnuke was used to process the reads, removing any read that contained adapters or uncalled bases, had a mean Phred below 15, or lacked an exact match to the constant primer or identifier. COPE v1.2.5 was used to merge the high-quality paired reads. Each unique nucleotide sequence was treated as a clonotype, and MiTCR v1.1 was used to align the clonotypes to the IMGT TRB V, D and J references. The analysis was limited to V-J combinations with a frequency above 0.0001, which together covered around 99% of the repertoires. For each V-J combination, a TCR clonal expansion and chaos score was defined as F50 clonal expansion divided by the chaos observed in the TCRdist matrix. Features were reduced by Welch's t-statistics and random forest to around 14 V-J combinations, which fed a naive Bayes classifier. The Morisita-Horn index was used to measure how similar the thyroid and blood repertoires were. TCRdb passed the public sequencing reads through fastp at Q25 and MiXCR, retaining productive beta sequences. Every distinct CDR3 protein forms one entry, paired with its most common genes and DNA. None of the V and J calls come from the authors' own analysis; TCRdb made them. This sample has about 370,000 distinct CDR3 sequences in its table, and 15% to 20% of those were observed once. The ten largest clones add up to about 1.4% of the sample.

Sequenced sample: peripheral blood. This chain is built from TRBV20-1 and TRBJ2-7; TRBD1 matches 11 bases in the middle. The TCR was taken from a woman aged 18-29 years with Graves' ophthalmopathy. Donor details come from another sample of the same person, matched by shared clones. This receptor carries the CDR3 CSAQDRGQEQYF. The DNA reads TGCAGTGCCCAGGACAGGGGGCAGGAGCAGTACTTC.